This T cell receptor beta chain is drawn from a study of blood T cells in healthy people across ages. Study findings and constraints: In long-lived donors, naive CD4+ cell counts and diversity exceeded those of aged donors. No conclusive comparison of naive versus antigen-experienced cells was possible with unsorted PBMCs.

Note on this clonotype: The antigen remains undetermined.

Together with a sample-barcoded 5' primer, a J-beta primer mix was included in a second PCR lasting roughly 6 to 12 cycles. Each cDNA was tagged by a template-switch adaptor containing 12 random nucleotides. Each sample yielded at least 2.5 million CDR3-containing paired-end reads. TCRdb ran MiXCR on the 5' RACE reads and lists one entry per CDR3 protein. The profile shows fewer than 2 million distinct CDR3 sequences, about two fifths of them singletons. The length of the CDR3 is 15 residues. The V and J ends lost 0 bases and 4 bases, in that order; junction bases with no gene match: 5. The germline CDR1 and CDR2 sequences are DFQATT and SNEGSKA (reference sequence).

The sequence was collected from a human donor in good health. The sequenced sample was blood. V usage is TRBV20-1 and J usage is TRBJ1-2; 10 nucleotides agree with TRBD1. The CDR3 DNA follows: TGCAGTGCTAGAGATTCGACAGGGGGCTTCTATGGCTACACCTTC. This encodes CSARDSTGGFYGYTF.